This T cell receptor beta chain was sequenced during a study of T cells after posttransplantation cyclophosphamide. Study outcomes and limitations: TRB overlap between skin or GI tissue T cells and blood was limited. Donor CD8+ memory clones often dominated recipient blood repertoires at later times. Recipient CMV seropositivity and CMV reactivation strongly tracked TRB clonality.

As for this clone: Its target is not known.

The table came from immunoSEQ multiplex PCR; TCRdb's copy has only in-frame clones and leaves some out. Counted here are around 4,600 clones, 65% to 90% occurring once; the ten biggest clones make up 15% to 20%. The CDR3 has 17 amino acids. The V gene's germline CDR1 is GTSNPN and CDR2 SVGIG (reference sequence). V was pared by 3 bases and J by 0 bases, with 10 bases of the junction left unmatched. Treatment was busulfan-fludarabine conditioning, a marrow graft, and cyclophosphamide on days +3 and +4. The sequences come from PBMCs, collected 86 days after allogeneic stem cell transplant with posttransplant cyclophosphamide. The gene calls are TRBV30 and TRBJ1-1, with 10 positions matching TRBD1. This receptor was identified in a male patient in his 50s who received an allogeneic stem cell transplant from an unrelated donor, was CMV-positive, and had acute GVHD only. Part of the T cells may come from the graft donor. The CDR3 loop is CAWRRQGAYFMNTEAFF. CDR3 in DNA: TGTGCCTGGAGGAGACAGGGGGCCTATTTCATGAACACTGAAGCTTTCTTT. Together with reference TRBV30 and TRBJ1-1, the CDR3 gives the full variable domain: SQTIHQWPATLVQPVGSPLSLECTVEGTSNPNLYWYRQAAGRGLQLLFYSVGIGQISSEVPQNLSASRPQDRQFILSSKKLLLSDSGFYLCAWRRQGAYFMNTEAFFGQGTRLTVV.